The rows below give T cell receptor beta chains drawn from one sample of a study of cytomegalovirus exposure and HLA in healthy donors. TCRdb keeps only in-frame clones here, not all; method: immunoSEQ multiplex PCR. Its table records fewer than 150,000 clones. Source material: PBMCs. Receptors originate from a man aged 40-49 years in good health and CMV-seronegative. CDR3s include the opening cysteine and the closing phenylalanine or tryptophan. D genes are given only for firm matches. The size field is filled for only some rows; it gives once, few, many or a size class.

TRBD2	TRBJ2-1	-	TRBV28	TGTGCCAGCAGTTCCATGGGGACTAGCGGGTGGAATGAGCAGTTCTTC	CASSSMGTSGWNEQFF
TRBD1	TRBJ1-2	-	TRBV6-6	TGTGCCACCGTGAAGGGGGCTGGCTACACCTTC	CATVKGAGYTF
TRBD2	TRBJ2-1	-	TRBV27	TGTGCCAGCAGAGTAGCGGGGGGGAATGAGCAGTTCTTC	CASRVAGGNEQFF
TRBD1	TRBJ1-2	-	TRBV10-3	TGTGCCATCTCAACACAGACAGGGTTCTGGCGCGGCTACACCTTC	CAISTQTGFWRGYTF
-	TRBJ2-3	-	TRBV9	TGTGCCAGTGGGATCGACGGGGGTGCAGATACGCAGTATTTT	CASGIDGGADTQYF
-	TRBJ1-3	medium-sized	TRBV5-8	TGTGCCAGCAGCCGTACAGGGTCCGGAAACACCATATATTTT	CASSRTGSGNTIYF
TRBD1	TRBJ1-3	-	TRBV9	TGTGCCAGCAGCGTAGGGGGGACAGACTCTGGAAACACCATATATTTT	CASSVGGTDSGNTIYF
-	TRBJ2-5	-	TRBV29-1	TGCAGCGCCAGTCCGATGGCGGTTCAAGAGACCCAGTACTTC	CSASPMAVQETQYF
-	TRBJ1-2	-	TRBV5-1	TGCGCCAGCAGCTTGTTCGGGGGATTGAATGTTAACTATGGCTACACCTTC	CASSLFGGLNVNYGYTF
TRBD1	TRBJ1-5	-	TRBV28	TGTGCCAGCAGTCCCTACGGGACAGAGATCAATCAGCCCCAGCATTTT	CASSPYGTEINQPQHF
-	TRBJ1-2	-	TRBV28	TGTGCCAGCAGTTTAACTGATGGCTACACCTTC	CASSLTDGYTF
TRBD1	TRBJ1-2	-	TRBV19	TGTGCCACGCAACAGGGGGCAGCGTTCTCTCACACCTTC	CATQQGAAFSHTF
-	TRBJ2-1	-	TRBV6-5	TGTGCCAGCAGGCCACCGGGGAGCAATGAGCAGTTCTTC	CASRPPGSNEQFF
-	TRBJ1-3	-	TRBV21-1	TGTGCCAGCAGGAGGGGGGGGGCTGACGTCTCTGGAAACACCATATATTTT	CASRRGGADVSGNTIYF
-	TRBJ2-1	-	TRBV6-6	TGTGCCAGCAGTTCACCGGACACCAATGAGCAGTTCTTC	CASSSPDTNEQFF
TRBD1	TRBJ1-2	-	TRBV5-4	TGTGCCAGCAGCTTAAAGGGACAGGGGGTAGGAGGCTACACCTTC	CASSLKGQGVGGYTF
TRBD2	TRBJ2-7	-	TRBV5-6	TGTGCCAGCAGCTTGGGACTAGCGTTCTACGAGCAGTACTTC	CASSLGLAFYEQYF
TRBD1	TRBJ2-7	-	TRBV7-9	TGTGCCAGCACAGGGGGATCCTACGAGCAGTACTTC	CASTGGSYEQYF
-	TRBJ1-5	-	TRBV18	TGTGCCAGCTCAGGAAGGGGTTGGGATCAGCCCCAGCATTTT	CASSGRGWDQPQHF
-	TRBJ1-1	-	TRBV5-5	TGTGCCAGCAGCAGTGCCGGGGCTGAAGCTTTCTTT	CASSSAGAEAFF
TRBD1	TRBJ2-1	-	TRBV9	TGTGCCAGCGGACCGGGACAGGGTAACAATGAGCAGTTCTTC	CASGPGQGNNEQFF
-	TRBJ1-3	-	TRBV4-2	TGTGCCAGCAGCCAGACCCTCGGGGGTATAGGCTCTGGAAACACCATATATTTT	CASSQTLGGIGSGNTIYF
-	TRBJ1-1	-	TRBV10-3	TGTGCCATCAGTGACGGGAATGAAGCTTTCTTT	CAISDGNEAFF
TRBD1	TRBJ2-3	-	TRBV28	TGTGCCAGCACCGACAGGGGCATCCCCACAGATACGCAGTATTTT	CASTDRGIPTDTQYF
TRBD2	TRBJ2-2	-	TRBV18	TGTGCCAGCTCACCGATCTCGGGGGGTGACCACACCGGGGAGCTGTTTTTT	CASSPISGGDHTGELFF
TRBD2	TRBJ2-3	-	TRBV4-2	TGTGCCAGCAGCCAGGGACTAGCGGGGGGAAGCACAGATACGCAGTATTTT	CASSQGLAGGSTDTQYF
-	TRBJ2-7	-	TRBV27	TGTGCCAGCAGTTTATCGGGGGGCTACGAGCAGTACTTC	CASSLSGGYEQYF
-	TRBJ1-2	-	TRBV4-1	TGCGCCAGCAGCCTCTCATGGGGGGTCCCCAACTATGGCTACACCTTC	CASSLSWGVPNYGYTF
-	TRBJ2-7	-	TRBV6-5	TGTGCCAGCAGTAATAACTACGAGCAGTACTTC	CASSNNYEQYF
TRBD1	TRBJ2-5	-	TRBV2	TGTGCCAGCAGGGGAGACGACAGGGGCCCCCGTCACTTC	CASRGDDRGPRHF
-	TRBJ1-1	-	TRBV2	TGTGCCAGCAAGGGAGAAGGCACTGAAGCTTTCTTT	CASKGEGTEAFF
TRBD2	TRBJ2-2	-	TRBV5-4	TGTGCCAGCACTATAGCGGGGGGGCTCGCCGGGGAGCTGTTTTTT	CASTIAGGLAGELFF
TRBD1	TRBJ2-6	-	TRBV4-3	TGCGCCAGCAGCCATGGGGGACAGGGTTTTTACCCCAGTTTGGCTGGGGCCAACGTCCTGACTTTC	CASSHGGQGFYPSLAGANVLTF
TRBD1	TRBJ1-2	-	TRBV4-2	TGTGCCAGCAGCCACGGGACAGCCGCTAACTATGGCTACACCTTC	CASSHGTAANYGYTF
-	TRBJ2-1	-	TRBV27	TGTGCCAGCAGTTTTATGATCGAGAGACTAAGTCTCTCCACTGAGCAGTTCTTC	CASSFMIERLSLSTEQFF
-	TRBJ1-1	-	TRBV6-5	TGTGCCAGCCACATCAGGGCAGGCAGCCCTGAAGCTTTCTTT	CASHIRAGSPEAFF
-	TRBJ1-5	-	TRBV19	TGTGCCAGTAGTACAGGGATGTATCAGCCCCAGCATTTT	CASSTGMYQPQHF
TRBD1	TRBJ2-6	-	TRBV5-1	TGCGCCAGCAGCGCGACAGGGCCCACTGGGGCCAACGTCCTGACTTTC	CASSATGPTGANVLTF
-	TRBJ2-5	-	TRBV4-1	TGCGCCAGCAGGGGGCCGAGGGAGACCCAGTACTTC	CASRGPRETQYF
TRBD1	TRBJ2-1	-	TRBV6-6	TGTGCCAGCCGCCTGACAGGGGAAGAGGAGCAGTTCTTC	CASRLTGEEEQFF
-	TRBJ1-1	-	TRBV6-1	TGTGCCAGCATTACAGGGTCCTTGAACACTGAAGCTTTCTTT	CASITGSLNTEAFF
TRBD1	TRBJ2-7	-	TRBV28	TGTGCCAGCAGCTCTATCAGGGGGCGGGTCTACGAGCAGTACTTC	CASSSIRGRVYEQYF
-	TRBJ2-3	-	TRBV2	TGTGCCGGTCAGGGCTATGATACGCAGTATTTT	CAGQGYDTQYF
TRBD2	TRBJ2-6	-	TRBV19	TGTGCCAGTAGTATACTAGCGGGGGGGCCAGGGGCCAACGTCCTGACTTTC	CASSILAGGPGANVLTF
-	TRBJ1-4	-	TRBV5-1	TGCGCCAGCAGCTTGACCGGCGGGTTTAATGAAAAACTGTTTTTT	CASSLTGGFNEKLFF
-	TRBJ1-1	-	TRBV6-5	TGTGCCAGCAGTCCCCCGGGGAGGAGAGAAGCTTTCTTT	CASSPPGRREAFF
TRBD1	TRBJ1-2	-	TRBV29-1	TGCAGCATCTTCGGAAGGGGGACAGGAGACTATGGCTACACCTTC	CSIFGRGTGDYGYTF
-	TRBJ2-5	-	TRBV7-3	TGTGCCAGCAGCCCTGCAGGGTCAGGCCAAGAGACCCAGTACTTC	CASSPAGSGQETQYF